Listed below are T cell receptor beta chains from one sample, sequenced in a study of shared clonotypes between healthy human individuals. Some clones are missing from TCRdb's copy, which holds only in-frame ones; the method was immunoSEQ multiplex PCR. The sample yields approximately 2,000,000 clones, 85% to 95% seen once. Sequenced sample: naive CD8+ T cells from PBMCs. Every receptor here comes from a man between 18 and 35 years old in good health. Some clones in this sample may be carry-over from other donors' samples. Each CDR3 is given with its conserved first and last residue. The D gene is left open where the match is weak. Clone sizes are given selectively: once, few, many, or a class where the clone is expanded.

cdr3_length clone_size j_call v_call d_call cdr3_aa cdr3_nt
15 - TRBJ2-5 TRBV4-3 - CASSPRGTGGETQYF TGCGCCAGCAGCCCGCGGGGGACAGGAGGGGAGACCCAGTACTTC
19 - TRBJ2-1 TRBV28 TRBD2 CASSRKTSGRVRSYNEQFF TGTGCCAGCAGTCGAAAAACTAGCGGGAGGGTAAGATCCTACAATGAGCAGTTCTTC
15 - TRBJ2-1 TRBV28 - CASSSPGQNYNEQFF TGTGCCAGCAGTTCTCCGGGACAAAACTACAATGAGCAGTTCTTC
16 - TRBJ1-4 TRBV5-1 - CASSLVFQGLDEKLFF TGCGCCAGCAGCTTGGTTTTCCAGGGCCTGGATGAAAAACTGTTTTTT
17 - TRBJ1-4 TRBV7-9 - CASSGPIYEGGGEKLFF TGTGCCAGCAGCGGCCCAATTTATGAGGGGGGTGGCGAAAAACTGTTTTTT
14 - TRBJ1-1 TRBV6-5 - CASSRKAFNTEAFF TGTGCCAGCAGCCGGAAGGCCTTCAACACTGAAGCTTTCTTT
12 - TRBJ2-7 TRBV28 - CASSPLGSEQYF TGTGCCAGCAGTCCCTTGGGCTCCGAGCAGTACTTC
13 - TRBJ2-1 TRBV30 TRBD2 CAWSRIAGSEQFF TGTGCCTGGAGTCGAATAGCGGGAAGTGAGCAGTTCTTC
16 - TRBJ1-2 TRBV2 TRBD1 CASRGGTGGFIYGYTF TGTGCCAGCAGGGGAGGGACAGGGGGGTTTATCTATGGCTACACCTTC
16 - TRBJ2-1 TRBV6-6 TRBD2 CASSYPTSGPYNEQFF TGTGCCAGCAGTTACCCAACTAGCGGCCCCTACAATGAGCAGTTCTTC
13 - TRBJ1-5 TRBV28 - CASSPLIGQPQHF TGTGCCAGCAGTCCTCTCATCGGTCAGCCCCAGCATTTT
15 - TRBJ1-1 TRBV9 - CASSVDDKPNTEAFF TGTGCCAGCAGCGTAGATGACAAACCGAACACTGAAGCTTTCTTT
15 - TRBJ1-1 TRBV28 - CASSFFGASNTEAFF TGTGCCAGCAGTTTTTTCGGGGCCTCTAACACTGAAGCTTTCTTT
19 - TRBJ2-3 TRBV28 - CASNEQGLFLSGVTDTQYF TGTGCCAGCAATGAACAGGGTTTGTTCCTGTCCGGGGTCACAGATACGCAGTATTTT
13 - TRBJ1-1 TRBV30 - CAWIGASNTEAFF TGTGCCTGGATTGGGGCCTCTAACACTGAAGCTTTCTTT
15 - TRBJ1-4 TRBV4-2 - CASSQDLATSPKLFF TGTGCCAGCAGCCAAGATCTCGCCACAAGTCCGAAACTGTTTTTT
16 - TRBJ2-7 TRBV18 - CASSPRRGDSSYEQYF TGTGCCAGCTCACCCAGGAGGGGGGACAGTTCCTACGAGCAGTACTTC
14 - TRBJ2-1 TRBV7-2 - CASSLVWLANEQFF TGTGCCAGCAGCTTAGTTTGGCTAGCGAATGAGCAGTTCTTC
16 - TRBJ2-1 TRBV4-3 - CASSQEWRISYNEQFF TGCGCCAGCAGCCAAGAGTGGCGGATCTCCTACAATGAGCAGTTCTTC
12 - TRBJ2-2 TRBV19 - CASQGGAGELFF TGTGCCAGCCAGGGAGGCGCCGGGGAGCTGTTTTTT
15 - TRBJ2-2 TRBV7-3 TRBD1 CASSARTGNTGELFF TGTGCCAGCAGCGCAAGGACAGGGAACACCGGGGAGCTGTTTTTT
13 - TRBJ2-7 TRBV27 - CATGPGPSYEQYF TGTGCCACAGGACCGGGACCCTCCTACGAGCAGTACTTC
13 once TRBJ1-1 TRBV9 - CASSVDPHTEAFF TGTGCCAGCAGCGTAGACCCACACACTGAAGCTTTCTTT
14 - TRBJ2-7 TRBV28 TRBD1 CASRGDRGNYEQYF TGTGCCAGCAGAGGGGACAGGGGTAACTACGAGCAGTACTTC
18 - TRBJ1-5 TRBV27 - CASSRTEGYNTNNQPQHF TGTGCCAGCAGCCGGACGGAAGGATACAACACGAACAATCAGCCCCAGCATTTT
15 - TRBJ2-7 TRBV29-1 - CSVEDPRDSYYEQYF TGCAGCGTTGAAGACCCCCGGGACTCCTACTACGAGCAGTACTTC
15 - TRBJ2-1 TRBV7-8 - CASSLVVSDARWQFF TGTGCCAGCAGCTTAGTCGTAAGTGACGCCCGTTGGCAGTTCTTC
17 - TRBJ2-1 TRBV9 - CASSRRGGQSSYNEQFF TGTGCCAGCAGCCGTAGGGGCGGTCAGAGCTCCTACAATGAGCAGTTCTTC
14 - TRBJ2-1 TRBV5-6 TRBD2 CASSAGLAVREQFF TGTGCCAGCAGCGCGGGACTAGCGGTAAGAGAGCAGTTCTTC
18 - TRBJ2-5 TRBV2 TRBD2 CASSEILAGVIKEETQYF TGTGCCAGCAGTGAAATACTAGCGGGAGTGATAAAGGAAGAGACCCAGTACTTC
14 - TRBJ1-1 TRBV30 TRBD1 CAWSRQGWNTEAFF TGTGCCTGGTCTAGACAGGGTTGGAACACTGAAGCTTTCTTT
16 - TRBJ2-4 TRBV5-5 - CASSFVSEGAKNIQYF TGTGCCAGCAGCTTTGTTAGCGAGGGAGCCAAAAACATTCAGTACTTC
12 - TRBJ1-5 TRBV30 - CAWSPSGQPQHF TGTGCCTGGAGTCCGTCCGGTCAGCCCCAGCATTTT
15 - TRBJ2-3 TRBV16 - CASSHSRTAVDTQYF TGTGCCAGCAGCCATTCGAGGACGGCCGTGGATACGCAGTATTTT
14 - TRBJ1-1 TRBV27 - CASSLPGGLTEAFF TGTGCCAGCAGTTTACCGGGGGGCCTCACTGAAGCTTTCTTT
14 - TRBJ2-1 TRBV11-3 - CASSPGSSYNEQFF TGTGCCAGCAGCCCTGGCAGCTCCTACAATGAGCAGTTCTTC
14 - TRBJ1-1 TRBV9 - CASSPIGGWTEAFF TGTGCCAGCAGCCCAATCGGGGGATGGACTGAAGCTTTCTTT
16 - TRBJ1-4 TRBV7-9 - CASSSMNTSTNEKLFF TGTGCCAGCAGCTCTATGAATACTTCAACTAATGAAAAACTGTTTTTT
14 - TRBJ1-5 TRBV9 - CASSVQGSNQPQHF TGTGCCAGCAGCGTCCAGGGGAGCAATCAGCCCCAGCATTTT
13 - TRBJ2-7 TRBV27 TRBD2 CASSFGGKSEQYF TGTGCCAGCAGTTTCGGGGGGAAAAGCGAGCAGTACTTC
14 - TRBJ1-4 TRBV6-5 TRBD1 CASSPLTGNEKLFF TGTGCCAGCAGTCCGTTGACAGGGAATGAAAAACTGTTTTTT
15 - TRBJ2-7 TRBV18 TRBD1 CASSPDRGMNSEQYF TGTGCCAGCTCACCAGACAGGGGCATGAACTCCGAGCAGTACTTC
14 once TRBJ1-1 TRBV7-6 - CASAPKGSNTEAFF TGTGCCTCGGCCCCCAAGGGCTCGAACACTGAAGCTTTCTTT
17 - TRBJ2-5 TRBV28 TRBD2 CASSALGLGVPQETQYF TGTGCCAGCAGCGCTTTGGGACTAGGAGTCCCCCAAGAGACCCAGTACTTC
16 - TRBJ2-5 TRBV7-9 TRBD2 CASTLWPSGHVETQYF TGTGCCAGCACCCTATGGCCTAGCGGGCATGTGGAGACCCAGTACTTC
20 - TRBJ2-7 TRBV28 TRBD2 CASRGETGTSGTKSSYEQYF TGTGCCAGCAGGGGGGAAACCGGGACTAGCGGCACAAAAAGCTCCTACGAGCAGTACTTC
16 once TRBJ2-7 TRBV28 - CASRRVGQGNPYEQYF TGTGCCAGCCGTCGGGTGGGGCAGGGTAACCCCTACGAGCAGTACTTC
15 - TRBJ2-5 TRBV7-3 TRBD2 CASSLLAGTEETQYF TGTGCCAGCAGCCTACTAGCGGGGACCGAAGAGACCCAGTACTTC
16 - TRBJ2-3 TRBV7-8 - CASSPFSGSWADTQYF TGTGCCAGCAGCCCCTTTTCGGGTTCTTGGGCAGATACGCAGTATTTT
13 - TRBJ2-5 TRBV6-6 - CASSSARQETQYF TGTGCCAGCAGTTCTGCGCGGCAAGAGACCCAGTACTTC
15 - TRBJ1-1 TRBV7-5 - CTNPWGPDRDTEAFF TGTACGAACCCGTGGGGCCCCGACCGGGACACTGAAGCTTTCTTT
15 - TRBJ1-6 TRBV28 - CASNPTWSYNSPLHF TGTGCCAGCAATCCTACCTGGTCCTATAATTCACCCCTCCACTTT
12 - TRBJ1-2 TRBV10-3 - CASLGGLNGYTF TGTGCCAGTCTAGGGGGATTAAATGGCTACACCTTC
13 - TRBJ2-5 TRBV6-5 TRBD2 CASSYGLAGTQYF TGTGCCAGCAGTTATGGGCTAGCGGGGACCCAGTACTTC
14 - TRBJ2-7 TRBV19 - CASSIDLASYEQYF TGTGCCAGTAGTATAGACTTAGCTTCCTACGAGCAGTACTTC
15 - TRBJ2-5 TRBV6-5 - CASSPPGQAGETQYF TGTGCCAGCAGTCCCCCAGGCCAGGCCGGGGAGACCCAGTACTTC
14 - TRBJ1-1 TRBV27 - CASSWGGMNTEAFF TGTGCCAGCAGTTGGGGGGGAATGAACACTGAAGCTTTCTTT